What follows are 5 T cell receptor beta chains derived from one specimen sequenced in a study of blood T cell repertoires in COVID-19. Sequencing was performed with immunoSEQ multiplex PCR; in TCRdb, only in-frame clones are kept and a portion is missing. Of 150,000 to 200,000 clones in the sample, 88% were seen once. The specimen was peripheral blood. The receptors shown here come from a man aged 55-75 years with acute or convalescent COVID-19.

The chain couples TRBV24-1 to TRBJ2-1; D possibly corresponds to TRBD1 (6 bases). This CDR3 comprises 14 residues. Trimming left V 3 bases short and J 5 bases short, with 10 bases between. CDR1 is KGHDR, CDR2 SFDVKD, per germline. CDR3 DNA: TGTGCCACCAGTGATCCCGGGACAAACAATGAGCAGTTCTTC. Translating it yields CATSDPGTNNEQFF.

The chain uses TRBV7-9 and TRBJ1-1; 7 bases map to TRBD1. CDR1 and CDR2 (germline): SEHNR, FQNEAQ (reference sequence). The junction had 12 bases not matched to a gene; V was cut back by 5 bases and J by 3 bases. CDR3 length: 16 residues. CDR3 sequence: CASSGDRKKVDTEAFF. CDR3 bases: TGTGCCAGCAGCGGGGACAGAAAAAAGGTGGACACTGAAGCTTTCTTT.

V gene TRBV5-1 combines with J gene TRBJ2-2, with a tentative D call TRBD2 (7 bases). The ends were cut back, 0 bases at V and 7 bases at J, with 10 bases in the middle. CDR3 size: 14 residues. From germline, CDR1 is SGHRS and CDR2 YFSETQ. The chain's CDR3 is CASSLAGGYGELFF. Here the CDR3 DNA reads TGCGCCAGCAGCTTGGCGGGGGGCTACGGGGAGCTGTTTTTT. Looking up the rest from reference TRBV5-1 and TRBJ2-2 gives the full variable domain: KAGVTQTPRYLIKTRGQQVTLSCSPISGHRSVSWYQQTPGQGLQFLFEYFSETQRNKGNFPGRFSGRQFSNSRSEMNVSTLELGDSALYLCASSLAGGYGELFFGEGSRLTVL.

V and J are TRBV15 and TRBJ2-7, with D tentatively TRBD2 (6 bases). The V end lost 5 bases, the J end lost 0 bases, and 17 bases lay between the germline ends. This CDR3 spans 16 amino acids. Per germline, CDR1 LNHNV and CDR2 YYDKDF (reference sequence). DNA of the CDR3: TGTGCCACCAGCCCTAGGGGACTCCTAAGCTCCTACGAGCAGTACTTC. It yields the protein CATSPRGLLSSYEQYF.

This clone was recorded once. The chain joins TRBV19 to TRBJ2-7; 9 bases line up with TRBD2. Germline V gene sequence: CDR1 LNHDA, CDR2 SQIVND (reference sequence). The CDR3 is 15 residues long. Trimming cost V 2 bases and J 3 bases; bases outside gene matches: 5. CDR3 sequence: CASSISSGVVYEQYF. In DNA form, the CDR3 reads TGTGCCAGTAGTATATCTAGCGGGGTCGTCTACGAGCAGTACTTC.